This T cell receptor (beta chain) was observed in a study of shared clonotypes between healthy human individuals. The CDR3 is 15 amino acids. Germline V gene sequence: CDR1 SEHNR, CDR2 FQNEAQ (reference sequence). The V segment lost 1 base and the J segment 3 bases; nucleotides outside the gene matches: 2. This table comes from immunoSEQ multiplex PCR, and its TCRdb copy is limited to in-frame clones, with some not included. The sample contains a few hundred thousand clones, 87% of which appear only once. This receptor was taken from a man between 18 and 29 years old in good health. The rearrangement joins TRBV7-9 to TRBJ1-4, with 7 bases aligning to TRBD1. The sample taken for sequencing was memory CD8+ T cells sorted from blood. Described subset: CD45RO+ cells pooled with CCR7-negative TemRA cells. CDR3 in amino acids: CASSLGQGSNEKLFF. CDR3 DNA: TGTGCCAGCAGCTTAGGACAGGGATCTAATGAAAAACTGTTTTTT.